This T cell receptor beta chain was recorded in a study of T-cell memory formation after mild COVID-19. TCRdb redid the calling of the 5' RACE reads with MiXCR, one entry per CDR3 protein. The sample includes approximately 340,000 distinct CDR3 sequences, roughly 15% of them seen just once. From germline, CDR1 is MNHNY and CDR2 SVGAGI (reference sequence). The CDR3 has 17 amino acids. The germline V and J ends were trimmed by 4 bases and 0 bases, with 13 bases remaining between them. This clonotype was sampled from a man younger than 35 who had mild COVID-19 (a few samples of this study predate the infection). Cell type and time point are not known. Sequenced input: PBMCs or a T cell subset sorted from them (not recorded which). The chain couples TRBV6-6 to TRBJ2-6; D is ambiguous. The DNA of the CDR3 is TGTGCCAGCAGTTCCCTTGTCCTCTCCTCTGGGGCCAACGTCCTGACTTTC. Protein sequence: CASSSLVLSSGANVLTF.